This T cell receptor beta chain derives from a study of blood T cell repertoires in COVID-19. For the study at large: Samples representing acute and convalescent COVID-19 were sourced from the United States, Italy and Spain.

With V trimmed by 6 bases and J by 9 bases, 7 bases remained unmatched. Germline CDR1 is SNHLY and CDR2 is FYNNEI. This CDR3 contains 14 residues. Recovery among Cohort 3 donors was established by two negative PCRs, clearance, or symptom resolution. Per the original methods: Amplification of reference gene primers provided the estimated nucleated cell counts. Produced via immunoSEQ multiplex PCR; TCRdb's table is partial and in-frame only. Clonal size and the V and J genes are those of that table, whereas D and trimming came from the DNA. In the table there are approximately 130,000 clones, under 85% of which are singletons.

The clonotype originates from a man aged 25-40 years who had recovered from COVID-19. Sequenced input: PBMCs or T cells enriched from blood (not recorded which). V usage is TRBV2 and J usage is TRBJ1-6; 8 nucleotides agree with TRBD1. This CDR3 reads CASSADREASPLHF. The CDR3 DNA follows: TGTGCCAGCAGCGCGGACAGGGAGGCTTCACCCCTCCACTTT. Variable domain in full (rest from reference TRBV2 and TRBJ1-6): EPEVTQTPSHQVTQMGQEVILRCVPISNHLYFYWYRQILGQKVEFLVSFYNNEISEKSEIFDDQFSVERPDGSNFTLKIRSTKLEDSAMYFCASSADREASPLHFGNGTRLTVT.